The TCR beta chain under discussion was sequenced for a study of T cell responses to AZD1222 COVID-19 vaccine. On the study more broadly: Timing groups of about 4 and about 12 weeks for second doses were pooled. Overall study findings and caveats: All repertoire sampling was performed exclusively after the peak T cell response. Clonal diversity was possibly underestimated; the donors were predominantly white British and more often female.

Produced via immunoSEQ multiplex PCR; TCRdb's table is partial and in-frame only. Among 100,000 to 120,000 clones, approximately 90% were seen once, and the ten largest hold 3.2%. The CDR3 runs to 16 residues. Germline V gene lookup returns CDR1 MDHEN and CDR2 SYDVKM. V was pared by 3 bases and J by 1 base, with 16 bases between. This clone was counted once. What it recognizes is unknown. The chain employs TRBV28 and TRBJ2-7; D ambiguous. The sequencing here drew on peripheral blood, taken on day 0 of AZD1222 vaccination. The receptor was isolated from an adult in good health. For the CDR3, the DNA is TGTGCCAGCAGTTTCCCCACCTCCGCGGTATCCTACGAGCAGTACTTC. Its translation: CASSFPTSAVSYEQYF.